Presented here are 12 T cell receptor beta chains from one specimen sequenced in a study of cytomegalovirus exposure and HLA in healthy donors. PCR was performed using 60 Vbeta and 13 Jbeta primers. Libraries were prepared by immunoSEQ multiplex PCR; TCRdb keeps only in-frame clonotypes and omits some of them. The table records about 120,000 clones, approximately 9.4% of them present only once. Material for sequencing was PBMCs. These receptor sequences come from a man aged 25-45 years in good health and CMV-seronegative.

The chain has TRBV14 and TRBJ1-2, with D perhaps TRBD1 (5 bases). This CDR3 spans 15 amino acids. Between the trimmed V and J ends, which lost 1 base and 2 bases, there was a span of 11 bases. The germline V gene encodes CDR1 SGHDN and CDR2 FVKESK. CDR3 DNA: TGTGCCAGCAGCCAAGTTACAGGTGTGAACTATGGCTACACCTTC. Residues: CASSQVTGVNYGYTF.

This clone has only a few counts. The chain uses TRBV30 and TRBJ1-1, with 7 bases lining up with TRBD1. The CDR3 has 11 residues. Germline V gene lookup returns CDR1 GTSNPN and CDR2 SVGIG (reference sequence). V shed 5 bases and J 11 bases; nucleotides not matched to a gene: 8. CDR3 loop: CAWATGVLAFF. Here the CDR3 DNA reads TGTGCCTGGGCCACAGGGGTGTTGGCTTTCTTT.

This chain links TRBV19 with TRBJ2-1; TRBD2 agrees at 10 bases. Trimming cost V 3 bases and J 9 bases; bases outside gene matches: 5. The CDR3 consists of 14 residues. Germline assignment: CDR1 LNHDA and CDR2 SQIVND (reference sequence). The CDR3 coding sequence is TGTGCCAGTAGTATGGCTAGCGGGAGTGGTGAGCAGTTCTTC. This sequence encodes CASSMASGSGEQFF.

This clone was picked up a small number of times. The conserved phenylalanine or tryptophan normally closing the CDR3 is absent here, so this likely arose from a read error. The chain is built from TRBV10-1 and TRBJ1-1; D is unresolved. The CDR3 consists of 15 residues. Germline V gene sequence: CDR1 WNHNN, CDR2 SYGVQD (reference sequence). V lost 5 bases, J lost 3 bases, and 16 bases lay in between. CDR3 nucleotides: TGCGCCAGCAGTCCGGACGGAGGAGGGTACACTGAAGCTTTCCTT. Protein: CASSPDGGGYTEAFL.

This sequence joins TRBV29-1 and TRBJ2-1; 9 bases line up with TRBD1. The ends lost 4 bases at V and 4 bases at J; junction bases unmatched: 8. Germline CDR1 is SQVTM and CDR2 is ANQGSEA. CDR3 length: 15 residues. As DNA, the CDR3 is TGCAGCGTTGCCCGACAGGGGGGTACTTACAATGAGCAGTTCTTC. This gives the protein CSVARQGGTYNEQFF.

This clone appeared a few times. V gene TRBV6-5 combines with J gene TRBJ1-2, with TRBD1 identical over 9 bases. J lost 0 bases, V lost 6 bases, and 5 bases had no gene match. The CDR3 spans 15 residues. CDR1 is MNHEY, CDR2 SVGAGI, per germline. CDR3 nucleotide sequence: TGTGCCAGCAGCCGGGACAGGGCGCCTAACTATGGCTACACCTTC. Its protein product is CASSRDRAPNYGYTF.

This clone was counted only a few times. The rearrangement links TRBV6-6 to TRBJ2-5; the D gene is possibly TRBD2 (7 bases). CDR1 MNHNY and CDR2 SVGAGI come from the germline V gene (reference sequence). The CDR3 covers 13 residues. Trimming left V 10 bases short and J 5 bases short, with 17 bases between. The CDR3 spells CATGRGGGETQYF. In nucleotides, the CDR3 is TGTGCCACGGGAAGGGGGGGTGGGGAGACCCAGTACTTC.

There are a few counts of this clone. The gene calls are TRBV18 and TRBJ1-3, with 7 bases aligning to TRBD1. The CDR3 runs 16 residues. V shed 1 base and J 1 base; nucleotides not matched to a gene: 4. CDR1 KGHSH and CDR2 LQKENI come from the germline V gene. The CDR3 coding sequence is TGTGCCAGCTCACCACAGGGGGCAAAGTCTGGAAACACCATATATTTT. It translates to CASSPQGAKSGNTIYF.

This clone has a handful of counts. This chain joins TRBV9 and TRBJ2-1, with TRBD1 as a possible D gene (6 bases). Between the trimmed V and J ends, which lost 3 bases and 5 bases, there was a span of 12 bases. CDR3 length equals 14 residues. Per the germline V gene, CDR1 is SGDLS and CDR2 is YYNGEE. The CDR3 sequence is CASSATGQNNEQFF. In nucleotides, the CDR3 is TGTGCCAGCAGCGCCACGGGACAAAACAATGAGCAGTTCTTC.

V usage is TRBV15 and J usage is TRBJ2-7; 13 bases fit TRBD2. Germline V gene lookup returns CDR1 LNHNV and CDR2 YYDKDF (reference sequence). This CDR3 is built from 15 residues. V trimming: 5 bases; J trimming: 5 bases; junction bases outside the gene matches: 6. CDR3 amino acids: CATSVRLAGGHEQYF. CDR3 coding DNA: TGTGCCACCAGCGTTCGACTAGCGGGGGGCCACGAGCAGTACTTC.

This clone was counted between two and nine times. V usage is TRBV6-5 and J usage is TRBJ2-3; D is unclear. The V end was cut by 5 bases, the J end by 4 bases, with 10 bases between. This CDR3 is 13 amino acids long. CDR1 is MNHEY, CDR2 SVGAGI, per germline. The CDR3 DNA is TGTGCCAGCAGTGAACGACTCCCAGATACGCAGTATTTT. Protein sequence: CASSERLPDTQYF.

This clone was recorded a few times. This chain uses TRBV7-9 with TRBJ1-2, with 10 bases aligning to TRBD1. Germline CDR1 SEHNR, CDR2 FQNEAQ (reference sequence). The CDR3 totals 15 residues. The ends lost 5 bases at V and 3 bases at J; junction bases unmatched: 6. CDR3: CASSPGQGPHYGYTF. The CDR3 DNA follows: TGTGCCAGCAGCCCGGGACAGGGGCCTCACTATGGCTACACCTTC.